This T cell receptor (beta chain) was sequenced for a study of graft-versus-host responses after intestinal transplantation. Study results and limitations: GvH clones were found in recipient marrow; some appeared first in ileum or blood. Allografts carried high graft-versus-host to host-versus-graft clonal ratios in patients having graft-donor T cell macrochimerism.

Here immunoSEQ multiplex PCR was the method, and the copy in TCRdb shows in-frame clones only, minus some. Among around 67,000 clones listed, about 90% were seen once. This clone was picked up a small number of times. The antigen is undetermined. The junction had 12 bases not matched to a gene; V was cut back by 5 bases and J by 7 bases. CDR1 and CDR2 from the germline V gene are LNHDA and SQIVND (reference sequence). CDR3 length: 16 residues. This specimen was unstimulated CD8+ T cells sorted from spleen or lymph node cells, taken before transplant. The J gene is TRBJ2-1, the V gene TRBV19; 9 bases agree with TRBD1. This TCR was sampled from a human donor who was the organ donor for an intestinal transplant. This chain's CDR3 is CASSLYRGLVGNEQFF. The DNA of the CDR3 is TGTGCCAGTAGTCTTTACAGGGGGCTGGTGGGGAATGAGCAGTTCTTC.